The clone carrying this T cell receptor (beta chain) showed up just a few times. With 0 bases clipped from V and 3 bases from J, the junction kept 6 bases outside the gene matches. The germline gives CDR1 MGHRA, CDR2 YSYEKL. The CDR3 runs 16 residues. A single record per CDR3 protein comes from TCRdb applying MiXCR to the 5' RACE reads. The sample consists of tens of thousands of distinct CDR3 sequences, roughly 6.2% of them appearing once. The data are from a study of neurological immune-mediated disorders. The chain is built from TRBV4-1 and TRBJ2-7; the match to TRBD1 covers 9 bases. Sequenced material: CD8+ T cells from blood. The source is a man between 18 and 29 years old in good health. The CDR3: CASSQDRGTGIYEQYF. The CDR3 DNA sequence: TGCGCCAGCAGCCAAGATCGGGGGACAGGGATCTACGAGCAGTACTTC.